This note documents a single T cell receptor (beta chain) sequence. This sample was included in a study of blood T cell repertoires in COVID-19. Overall study: PBMCs, B-cell-depleted T cells, or T cells were the source of the cDNA or gDNA that made up the material.

This CDR3 spans 19 amino acids. Trimming pared 2 bases from V and 1 base from J, leaving 20 bases between. From germline, CDR1 is MGHRA and CDR2 YSYEKL. Either two negative PCRs, clearance, or symptom resolution qualified Cohort 3 donors as recovered. Original methodology: Nucleated cell counts were estimated from reference gene primer amplification. Data came from immunoSEQ multiplex PCR; TCRdb stores just in-frame clones and leaves some out. The V and J calls and the clone size are those of that table, but D and trimming were determined from the DNA. This table holds over 150,000 clones, less than 90% found once.

The source of this sequence is a woman between 50 and 59 years old who had recovered from COVID-19. The gene calls are TRBV4-1 and TRBJ1-4; possibly TRBD1 for D (5 bases). What was sequenced was PBMCs or T cells enriched from blood (not recorded which). The CDR3 DNA sequence: TGCGCCAGCAGCCAAATACCCCAGGGAACCGTAGGAACTAATGAAAAACTGTTTTTT. Encoded protein: CASSQIPQGTVGTNEKLFF.